The rows below give T cell receptor beta chains drawn from one sample of a study of glioma-infiltrating T cells after dendritic cell vaccination. Assay used: immunoSEQ multiplex PCR; TCRdb lists only in-frame clones, some missing. The sample includes approximately 90,000 clones, about 81% seen only once; the top ten take roughly 2.1%. This specimen was blood, taken after dendritic cell vaccination. Every receptor here comes from a human donor with glioblastoma. Both conserved end residues are part of each CDR3. A D gene is named only where the DNA matches it firmly. Clone size is stated in some rows and not others, as once, few, many or a class when expanded.

cdr3_nt cdr3_aa v_call d_call clone_size j_call
TGTGCCATCAGTGAGGGACAGAATAATCAGCCCCAGCATTTT CAISEGQNNQPQHF TRBV10-3 . . TRBJ1-5
TGTGCCAGCAGTGAGGACAGGCCTAATCAGCCCCAGCATTTT CASSEDRPNQPQHF TRBV6-1 TRBD1 . TRBJ1-5
TGTGCCAGCAGGGTCACGGGACAGGGCAGGAATGAGCAGTTCTTC CASRVTGQGRNEQFF TRBV5-4 TRBD1 few TRBJ2-1
TGTGCCAGCAGTGGGACAAATCAAGAGACCCAGTACTTC CASSGTNQETQYF TRBV2 . . TRBJ2-5
TGCAGCGGATCTTTGCGGGGGGCCGGGGAGCTGTTTTTT CSGSLRGAGELFF TRBV29-1 TRBD2 few TRBJ2-2
TGTGCCAGCAGCGCCCAGAACTCCTACAATGAGCAGTTCTTC CASSAQNSYNEQFF TRBV9 . . TRBJ2-1
TGTGCCAGCGGGACAGGGGTACAGTCGACTAATGAAAAACTGTTTTTT CASGTGVQSTNEKLFF TRBV7-9 TRBD1 . TRBJ1-4
TGCGCCAGCAGCGCCTCCCCCAGCGGGGGGGCAGGCAATGAGCAGTTCTTC CASSASPSGGAGNEQFF TRBV5-1 TRBD2 . TRBJ2-1
TGCGCCAGCAGCCAAGGAGGGCAGGGGGATAAACGCTCCTACAATGAGCAGTTCTTC CASSQGGQGDKRSYNEQFF TRBV4-1 TRBD1 . TRBJ2-1
TGTGCCAGCAGCGTAGGGGAGCGGTACTACAATGAGCAGTTCTTC CASSVGERYYNEQFF TRBV9 . . TRBJ2-1
TGTGCCAGCACCGACAGGGGGCCCACTGAAGCTTTCTTT CASTDRGPTEAFF TRBV6-1 TRBD1 . TRBJ1-1
TGCGCCAGCAGCTTTACAACAGGGGATCCCTCTGGAAACACCATATATTTT CASSFTTGDPSGNTIYF TRBV5-1 TRBD1 . TRBJ1-3
TGTGCCAGCAGCCCGACAGGGCATGAAGCTTTCTTT CASSPTGHEAFF TRBV9 TRBD1 few TRBJ1-1
TGTGCCAGTAGTGACCAGCGGGGGGGTGTCACTCCTACGCAGTATTTT CASSDQRGGVTPTQYF TRBV19 TRBD2 . TRBJ2-3
TGTGCCTGGAGGGCAGGGGGCACAGATACGCAGTATTTT CAWRAGGTDTQYF TRBV30 . . TRBJ2-3
TGTGCCAGCAGTCCGCTAGCGGGGCCCCACTACAATGAGCAGTTCTTC CASSPLAGPHYNEQFF TRBV27 TRBD2 . TRBJ2-1
TGTGCCAGTAGTATTAAAGGGGGGAACACTGAAGCTTTCTTT CASSIKGGNTEAFF TRBV19 . few TRBJ1-1
TGTGCCAGCAGTCCGGGACAGTGGGACCACGAGCAGTACTTC CASSPGQWDHEQYF TRBV6-5 TRBD1 . TRBJ2-7
TGTGCCAGTAGTAGGGGGCAGGGAATTTCCTACGAGCAGTACTTC CASSRGQGISYEQYF TRBV19 . . TRBJ2-7
TGTGCCAGCAGCCCGGGACAGGGCAATCAGCCCCAGCATTTT CASSPGQGNQPQHF TRBV28 TRBD1 . TRBJ1-5
TGTGCCAGCAGCGAATTGGACAGGGGGATAAATGAGCAGTTCTTC CASSELDRGINEQFF TRBV5-4 TRBD1 . TRBJ2-1
TGTGCCAGCAGCTTGCCCGGGTCCCACATACAACTTTACAATGAGCAGTTCTTC CASSLPGSHIQLYNEQFF TRBV5-6 . . TRBJ2-1
TGTGCCTGGAGTGTACTGGGGGGGAAAGAGACCCAGTACTTC CAWSVLGGKETQYF TRBV30 TRBD2 . TRBJ2-5
TGTGCCAGCAGTTCGGGAGGGGGGGCGTACACTGAAGCTTTCTTT CASSSGGGAYTEAFF TRBV6-5 . . TRBJ1-1
TGTGCCAGCAAAAGAGGCGGGACAGCAAATCAGCCCCAGCATTTT CASKRGGTANQPQHF TRBV2 TRBD1 . TRBJ1-5
TGTGCCAGCAGAAGGGGACAGTACAATGAGCAGTTCTTC CASRRGQYNEQFF TRBV21-1 . few TRBJ2-1
TGTGCCAGCGGAATGGCGGGAGGGTGGAATGAGCAGTTCTTC CASGMAGGWNEQFF TRBV27 TRBD2 many TRBJ2-1
TGTGCCAGCAAACGAGGGGGCGAGGGTCAGCCCCAGCATTTT CASKRGGEGQPQHF TRBV2 TRBD1 . TRBJ1-5
TGTGCCAGCAGTTTAACGACAGGGGCCTATACCTACGAGCAGTACTTC CASSLTTGAYTYEQYF TRBV6-5 TRBD1 . TRBJ2-7
TGTGCCAGCAGTGACGCACGTGGAGGTAGCACAGATACGCAGTATTTT CASSDARGGSTDTQYF TRBV6-4 . few TRBJ2-3
TGTGCCAGCAGTACCCCACACGAGGACAGGGCCCATGAGCAGTTCTTC CASSTPHEDRAHEQFF TRBV6-4 TRBD1 . TRBJ2-1
TGCGCCAGCAGCGAAGGGACAGGGGGGTCAGATACGCAGTATTTT CASSEGTGGSDTQYF TRBV5-1 TRBD1 . TRBJ2-3
TGCGCCAGCAGCTTGGCGGGACATAGCTCCGAGAACACTGAAGCTTTCTTT CASSLAGHSSENTEAFF TRBV5-1 . few TRBJ1-1
TGTGCCAGCAGGGCCGGGACAGCATACAACAATGAGCAGTTCTTC CASRAGTAYNNEQFF TRBV6-1 TRBD1 . TRBJ2-1
TGTGCCAGCAGTCGGACAGGGGGCGCAGATACGCAGTATTTT CASSRTGGADTQYF TRBV2 TRBD1 few TRBJ2-3
TGCAGCGTTCGCGGGAGACTCACAGATACGCAGTATTTT CSVRGRLTDTQYF TRBV29-1 TRBD2 . TRBJ2-3
TGTGCCTGCACAACAGGGGGCGCGAACTATGGCTACACCTTC CACTTGGANYGYTF TRBV30 TRBD1 . TRBJ1-2
TGTGCCAGCAGCCAAGGCCTTATACAGGTTGGCGCTGGAAACACCATATATTTT CASSQGLIQVGAGNTIYF TRBV4-2 . . TRBJ1-3
TGTGCCAGCAGAGAAAAGACAGGCCCCTCTACGAATGAGCAGTTCTTC CASREKTGPSTNEQFF TRBV2 . . TRBJ2-1
TGTGCCAGCAGCCAAAGGGACAGGGCTGAAAAACTGTTTTTT CASSQRDRAEKLFF TRBV16 TRBD1 . TRBJ1-4
TGTGCCAGCAGCCTAGGCCCGGGATCTCCCCGTGATGGCTACACCTTC CASSLGPGSPRDGYTF TRBV5-6 . once TRBJ1-2
TGTGCCAGCAGCAGTGGGCCCCCCAGGTTTAATGAAAAACTGTTTTTT CASSSGPPRFNEKLFF TRBV5-5 . . TRBJ1-4
TGTGCCAGCAGCTTCAGGGATGAGCAGTTCTTC CASSFRDEQFF TRBV7-2 . . TRBJ2-1
TGTGCCATCAGTGAGGGGCACAACACCGGGGAGCTGTTTTTT CAISEGHNTGELFF TRBV10-3 . . TRBJ2-2
TGTGCCACCAGCAGACGCCAGGCAACTAATGAAAAACTGTTTTTT CATSRRQATNEKLFF TRBV15 . . TRBJ1-4